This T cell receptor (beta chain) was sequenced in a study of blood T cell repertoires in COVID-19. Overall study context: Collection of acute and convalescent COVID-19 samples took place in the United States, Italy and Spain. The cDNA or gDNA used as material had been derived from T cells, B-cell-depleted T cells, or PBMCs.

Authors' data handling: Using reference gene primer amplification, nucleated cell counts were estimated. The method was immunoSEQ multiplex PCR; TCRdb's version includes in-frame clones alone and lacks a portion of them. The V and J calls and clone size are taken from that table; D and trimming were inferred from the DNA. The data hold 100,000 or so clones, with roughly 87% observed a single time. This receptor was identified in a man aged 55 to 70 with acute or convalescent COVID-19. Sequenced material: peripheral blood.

The CDR3 reads CASSPRTRQRANTEAFF. In nucleotides, the CDR3 is TGTGCCAGCAGCCCACGAACCCGACAGAGAGCGAACACTGAAGCTTTCTTT. The chain recombines TRBV5-5 with TRBJ1-1; D may be TRBD1 (5 bases). V was pared by 4 bases and J by 1 base, with 20 bases between. This CDR3 comprises 17 residues. Germline CDR1 and CDR2: SGHKS and YYEKEE (reference sequence).